The 7 T cell receptor beta chains in this list originate from one sample, sequenced in a study of spatial heterogeneity in lung cancer. Time point described: sample taken at primary tumor resection. Researchers sequenced whole RNA taken from tumor, nontumor lung or frozen PBMC without sorting. One entry per CDR3 protein results from TCRdb running MiXCR on the 5' RACE reads. The sample gives roughly 8,000 distinct CDR3 sequences, 7.8% of which show up once; around 27% is in the top ten. This specimen was PBMCs, taken at surgery. All receptors come from a female donor with early-stage non-small cell lung cancer.

By sample share, this clonotype is medium-sized. The V and J genes are TRBV19 and TRBJ1-1; weak D call: TRBD1 (5 bases). The length of the CDR3 is 14 residues. Germline V lookup: CDR1 LNHDA, CDR2 SQIVND (reference sequence). The V end was cut by 3 bases, the J end by 5 bases, with 13 bases between. The CDR3 DNA is TGTGCCAGTAGTATGGCCAGGGCCGAGACTGAAGCTTTCTTT. Protein product: CASSMARAETEAFF.

This clonotype was counted at least ten times. This rearrangement joins TRBV15 to TRBJ1-1; no firm D call. This CDR3 has 13 residues. V dropped 0 bases and J dropped 4 bases, with 6 bases sitting between them. The germline V gene encodes CDR1 LNHNV and CDR2 YYDKDF (reference sequence). The CDR3 DNA is TGTGCCACCAGCAGAGATAGAGGCACTGAAGCTTTCTTT. As protein: CATSRDRGTEAFF.

In its sample, this clonotype was seen many times. The V gene is TRBV19, the J gene TRBJ2-7, with D tentatively TRBD2 (5 bases). This CDR3 has 15 residues. In germline, CDR1 is LNHDA, CDR2 SQIVND (reference sequence). Trimming took 5 bases from V and 0 from J, leaving 14 bases between them. The CDR3 region is CASSSRTGVSYEQYF. In DNA, the CDR3 is TGTGCCAGTAGTTCCAGAACCGGGGTCTCCTACGAGCAGTACTTC.

This clonotype is medium-sized within its sample. This sequence joins TRBV18 and TRBJ2-3; TRBD2 matches at 8 bases. The CDR3 is 18 residues long. Per the germline V gene, CDR1 is KGHSH and CDR2 is LQKENI. With V trimmed by 4 bases and J by 1 base, 13 bases remained unmatched. CDR3 nucleotides: TGTGCCAGCTCACTAGGACTAGCACGTGCCGTCGGCACAGATACGCAGTATTTT. It encodes CASSLGLARAVGTDTQYF.

This clonotype was observed a few times. A much larger clonotype is one base distant, so this may be a read error. The J gene is TRBJ1-1, the V gene TRBV7-2, with D possibly being TRBD1 (5 bases). Germline-derived CDR1 and CDR2 are SGHTA and FQGNSA. This CDR3 region has 14 residues. In nucleotides, the CDR3 is TGTGTCAGCAGCTTAGCGGGGCTGAACACTGAAGCTTTCTTT. Its protein is CVSSLAGLNTEAFF.

This clonotype ranks as medium-sized. The chain recombines TRBV5-4 with TRBJ2-2, with D perhaps matching TRBD2 (6 bases). CDR1 is SGHNT and CDR2 is YYREEE in the germline V gene (reference sequence). The CDR3 is 18 residues long. V gave up 4 bases and J gave up 1 base, with 20 bases separating them. This CDR3 reads CASSGTGTPNLNTGELFF. In nucleotides, the CDR3 is TGTGCCAGCAGCGGGACCGGGACTCCGAATCTGAACACCGGGGAGCTGTTTTTT.

This clonotype has a count of ten or more. An end of the junction differs from the germline gene, which may be a read error. CDR3 in amino acids: CRDREQYF. The CDR3 bases are TGCCGGGACCGCGAGCAGTACTTC. The rearrangement joins TRBV2 to TRBJ2-7; TRBD1 or TRBD2 may be the D gene (5 bases each). The germline CDR1 and CDR2 sequences are SNHLY and FYNNEI. The length of the CDR3 is 8 residues.